What follows are 19 T cell receptor beta chains derived from one specimen sequenced in a study of blood T cell repertoires in COVID-19. Measured with immunoSEQ multiplex PCR; TCRdb has only the in-frame clones, and not every one. Of 210,000 or so clones listed, just under 90% were seen once; the top ten hold less than 3.5%. Input material: peripheral blood. All receptors derive from a young man with COVID-19, enrolled during active disease.

The CDR3 nucleotides are TGTGCCATCAGTGCCGTCACAGGGGATAATTCACCCCTCCACTTT. Amino acids: CAISAVTGDNSPLHF. The chain combines TRBV10-3 with TRBJ1-6; 7 bases are shared with TRBD1. V lost 4 bases, J lost 5 bases, and 5 bases stayed unmatched. The length of the CDR3 is 15 residues. The V gene's germline CDR1 is ENHRY and CDR2 SYGVKD.

The gene calls are TRBV6-4 and TRBJ2-1; 7 positions agree with TRBD2. This CDR3 is 15 amino acids long. V was pared by 2 bases and J by 8 bases, with 9 bases of the junction left unmatched. In germline, CDR1 is MRHNA, CDR2 SNTAGT. The CDR3 coding sequence is TGTGCCAGCAGTGACCCGGCTAGCGGCCATGATGAGCAGTTCTTC. Translation: CASSDPASGHDEQFF.

The J gene is TRBJ1-4, the V gene TRBV11-2; 11 nucleotides agree with TRBD1. The germline gives CDR1 SGHAT, CDR2 FQNNGV. The CDR3 is made up of 15 amino acids. J gave up 6 bases and V 3 bases, and 3 bases lay outside the gene matches. CDR3 nucleotide sequence: TGTGCCAGCAGCTTGGGGGACAGGGGGGATGAAAAACTGTTTTTT. It encodes CASSLGDRGDEKLFF.

The CDR3 reads CSVAVLDIDFIYGYTF. CDR3 in DNA: TGCAGCGTTGCTGTGCTGGACATCGACTTTATCTATGGCTACACCTTC. The chain joins TRBV29-1 to TRBJ1-2, with TRBD1 as a possible D gene (5 bases). The CDR3 runs to 16 residues. CDR1 and CDR2 (germline): SQVTM, ANQGSEA. The V gene lost 4 bases and the J gene lost 4 bases, with 22 bases spanning the gap.

The chain links TRBV6-5 to TRBJ2-1; possible D gene TRBD1, 5 bases. This CDR3 region has 15 residues. V dropped 2 bases and J dropped 10 bases, with 18 bases sitting between them. The germline CDR1 and CDR2 sequences are MNHEY and SVGAGI. The CDR3 sequence is CASSYRRQTEKEQFF. CDR3 DNA sequence: TGTGCCAGCAGTTACCGAAGACAGACAGAGAAAGAGCAGTTCTTC.

The J gene is TRBJ1-2, the V gene TRBV6-2 or TRBV6-3, with D hard to call. The germline CDR1 and CDR2 sequences are MNHEY and SVGEGT. Trimming stripped 4 bases from V and 0 bases from J, with 6 bases between. The CDR3 is made up of 13 amino acids. CDR3 bases: TGTGCCAGCAGTTTTGCGGCTAACTATGGCTACACCTTC. The encoded protein is CASSFAANYGYTF.

This chain uses TRBV7-3 with TRBJ2-2; perhaps TRBD2 as D (6 bases). CDR1 and CDR2 (germline): SGHTA, FQGTGA. V was clipped by 3 bases and J by 6 bases, with 8 bases between them. The CDR3 loop spans 13 amino acids. As DNA, the CDR3 is TGTGCCAGCAGCTTCGGGGGTTCCGGGGAGCTGTTTTTT. It specifies CASSFGGSGELFF.

This clone was counted only a few times. The genes are TRBV5-4 and TRBJ1-6, with TRBD1 matching over 9 bases. CDR1 and CDR2 (germline): SGHNT, YYREEE (reference sequence). This CDR3 spans 18 amino acids. V gave up 7 bases and J gave up 0 bases; unmatched junction bases: 11. CDR3 region: CASGAGQGSSSYNSPLHF. The CDR3 nucleotides read TGTGCCAGCGGCGCTGGACAGGGGTCGAGCTCCTATAATTCACCCCTCCACTTT.

This clone came up a few times. J is TRBJ1-1 and V is TRBV11-1; 7 positions agree with TRBD1. This CDR3 comprises 12 residues. With V trimmed by 5 bases and J by 5 bases, 2 bases remained unmatched. Germline assignment: CDR1 SGHAT and CDR2 FQDESV (reference sequence). The CDR3 loop is CASSRDRTEAFF. CDR3 coding DNA: TGTGCCAGCAGCAGGGACAGAACTGAAGCTTTCTTT.

V gene TRBV2 combines with J gene TRBJ1-4, with 8 bases matching TRBD1. The length of the CDR3 is 14 residues. The V gene end was trimmed by 5 bases and the J gene end by 5 bases; junction bases not matched to a gene: 4. Germline V gene lookup returns CDR1 SNHLY and CDR2 FYNNEI. The CDR3 sequence: CASSLQGGNEKLFF. CDR3 nucleotide sequence: TGTGCCAGCAGTTTACAGGGGGGGAATGAAAAACTGTTTTTT.

The chain joins TRBV9 to TRBJ1-1; D ambiguous. The CDR3 is made up of 14 amino acids. CDR1 and CDR2 (germline): SGDLS, YYNGEE. Trimming stripped 4 bases from V and 3 bases from J, with 13 bases between. Written as DNA, the CDR3 is TGTGCCAGCAGCAGAGGAGGCCCGGACACTGAAGCTTTCTTT. Translated: CASSRGGPDTEAFF.

J is TRBJ1-2 and V is TRBV7-9; TRBD1 might be the D (6 bases). CDR1 is SEHNR, CDR2 FQNEAQ, per germline (reference sequence). Trimming removed 2 bases at V and 4 bases at J, with 14 bases between. This CDR3 region has 15 residues. CDR3 DNA sequence: TGTGCCAGCAGCTTAAGAGGACAGCCGATCTATGGCTACACCTTC. This translates into CASSLRGQPIYGYTF.

V gene TRBV27 combines with J gene TRBJ2-7, with 7 bases aligning to TRBD1. Germline-derived CDR1 and CDR2 are MNHEY and SMNVEV (reference sequence). The trim removed 0 bases at V and 2 bases at J, leaving 4 bases unmatched. The CDR3 is made up of 15 amino acids. This CDR3 is CASSLSRQGPYEQYF. The CDR3 DNA reads as TGTGCCAGCAGTTTATCACGACAGGGTCCCTACGAGCAGTACTTC.

V usage is TRBV2 and J usage is TRBJ2-1; 15 bases line up with TRBD2. The CDR3 contains 18 residues. CDR1 and CDR2 (germline): SNHLY, FYNNEI. Trimming at V came to 0 bases and at J to 2 bases, leaving 2 bases not matched to a gene. DNA of the CDR3: TGTGCCAGCAGTGAAGCGGGACTAGCGGGAGGCACCTACAATGAGCAGTTCTTC. Protein: CASSEAGLAGGTYNEQFF.

This chain joins TRBV25-1 and TRBJ1-4, with no clear D. Looked up from germline, CDR1 is MGHDK and CDR2 is SYGVNS. V lost 3 bases and J 0 bases, leaving 8 bases between the germline ends. The CDR3 has 15 amino acids. The CDR3: CASSDHTATNEKLFF. The CDR3 bases are TGTGCCAGCAGTGACCACACCGCAACTAATGAAAAACTGTTTTTT.

The V call is TRBV9, the J call TRBJ2-3, with 8 bases identical to TRBD2. The CDR3 sequence is 15 residues long. Germline CDR1 is SGDLS and CDR2 is YYNGEE. V gave up 2 bases and J gave up 5 bases; unmatched junction bases: 7. The CDR3 sequence: CASSVGGAWEDTQYF. Written as DNA, the CDR3 is TGTGCCAGCAGCGTCGGGGGGGCGTGGGAAGATACGCAGTATTTT.

The chain combines TRBV4-3 with TRBJ1-6; no clear D gene. The germline V gene has CDR1 LGHNA and CDR2 YSLEER. V lost 4 bases, J lost 9 bases, and 19 bases lay in between. The CDR3 consists of 16 residues. The CDR3, as DNA: TGCGCCAGCAGCCCGAACTCCGTTGTGGCGGGTTCACCCCTCCACTTT. This translates into CASSPNSVVAGSPLHF.

The CDR3 protein is CASSDWTSGIGGELFF. The CDR3 region has the DNA TGTGCCAGCAGCGATTGGACTAGCGGGATCGGCGGGGAGCTGTTTTTT. This chain connects TRBV5-6 to TRBJ2-2; TRBD2 agrees at 12 bases. Germline V gives CDR1 SGHDT, CDR2 YYEEEE. Losses at the gene ends were 4 bases for V and 7 bases for J; bases not matched to a gene: 8. The length of the CDR3 is 16 residues.

This clone was counted once. J is TRBJ1-2 and V is TRBV7-2; 12 bases match TRBD1. The CDR3 is made up of 16 amino acids. The V and J ends lost 4 bases and 1 base, in that order; junction bases with no gene match: 4. The germline V gene encodes CDR1 SGHTA and CDR2 FQGNSA. In nucleotides, the CDR3 is TGTGCCAGCAGCTCGGGACAGGGGGCGAGTAACTATGGCTACACCTTC. Translated: CASSSGQGASNYGYTF.